The TCR beta chain described here comes from a study of beta chain features in type 1 diabetes. Study-level background: Age and gender were similar between patients and healthy donors, as were cell yields. Broader study findings: Individuals with type 1 diabetes displayed fewer insertions and more deletions at VDJ junctions.

The V gene's germline CDR1 is MDHEN and CDR2 SYDVKM. Trimming took 3 bases from V and 3 from J; bases not matched to a gene: 4. The CDR3 runs to 14 residues. This clone was seen more than once but under ten times. The antigen remains undetermined. Cells sorted by CD45RO/CCR7/CD25/CD127/CD95/CD27 comprised CD4+ naive, central memory, regulatory and stem cell-like memory cells. All of the isolated RNA was reverse transcribed, so expressed TCRB transcripts were sequenced. Measured with immunoSEQ multiplex PCR; TCRdb has only the in-frame clones, and not every one. The sample shows 150,000 to 160,000 clones, 11% of them seen only once.

The sequence was collected from a man aged 18 to 30 in good health. The sequenced sample consisted of central memory CD4+ T cells from blood. V is TRBV28 and J is TRBJ2-7; 8 bases fit TRBD1. The CDR3 loop is CASSLGQAYYEQYF. Here the CDR3 DNA reads TGTGCCAGCAGTTTGGGACAGGCTTACTACGAGCAGTACTTC.